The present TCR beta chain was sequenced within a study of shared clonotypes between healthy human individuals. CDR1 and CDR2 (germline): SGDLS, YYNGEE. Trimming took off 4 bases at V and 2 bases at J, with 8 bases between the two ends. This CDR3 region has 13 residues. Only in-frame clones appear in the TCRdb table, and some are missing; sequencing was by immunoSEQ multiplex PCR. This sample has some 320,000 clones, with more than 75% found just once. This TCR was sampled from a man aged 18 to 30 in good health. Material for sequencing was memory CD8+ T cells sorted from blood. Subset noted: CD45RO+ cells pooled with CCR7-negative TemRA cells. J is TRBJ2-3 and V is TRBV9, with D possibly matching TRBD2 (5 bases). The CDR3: CASSPRDTDTQYF. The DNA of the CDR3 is TGTGCCAGCAGCCCGAGGGACACAGATACGCAGTATTTT.